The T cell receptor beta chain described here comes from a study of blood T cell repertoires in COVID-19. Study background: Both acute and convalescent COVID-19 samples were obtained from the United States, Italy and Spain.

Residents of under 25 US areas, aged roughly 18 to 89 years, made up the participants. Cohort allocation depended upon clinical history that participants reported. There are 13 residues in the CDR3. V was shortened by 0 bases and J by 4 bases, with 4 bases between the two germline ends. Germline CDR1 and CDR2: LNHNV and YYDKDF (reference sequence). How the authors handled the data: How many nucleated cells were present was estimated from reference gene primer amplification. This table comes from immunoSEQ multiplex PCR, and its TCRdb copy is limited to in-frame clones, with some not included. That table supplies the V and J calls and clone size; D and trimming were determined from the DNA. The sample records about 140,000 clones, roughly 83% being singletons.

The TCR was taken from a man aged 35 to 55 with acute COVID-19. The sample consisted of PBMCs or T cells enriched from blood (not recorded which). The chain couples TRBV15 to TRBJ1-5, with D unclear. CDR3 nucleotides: TGTGCCACCAGCAGAGATCGTAATCAGCCCCAGCATTTT. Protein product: CATSRDRNQPQHF.